The present T cell receptor (beta chain) was sequenced within a study of molecular identifiers for immune sequencing clone quantification. Bulk TCR libraries were made with methods that had been previously described and with listed TCR primers. TCRdb called the PCR reads again in MiXCR, with one record for every CDR3 protein. The sample includes about 510,000 distinct CDR3 sequences, about a quarter of them seen just once. As CD8+CD4-CCR7+CD45RA+ cells, naive CD8 T cells were sorted. Notes on the study in general: Molecules of identical TCR sharing a barcode could underestimate highly expanded clone sizes. Spiked Jurkat TCR RNA originating from one cell could reportedly be identified amid approximately 900,000 naive cells.

As to this clonotype: Its antigen is unknown.

Germline V gene lookup returns CDR1 ENHRY and CDR2 SYGVKD. Trimming took 0 bases from V and 0 from J, leaving 14 bases between them. The CDR3 is 17 residues long. The chain combines TRBV10-3 with TRBJ1-2; D is ambiguous. Specimen: naive CD8+ T cells from blood, with Jurkat cell RNA spiked in. Subset in this sample: FACS-sorted CD8+CD4-CCR7+CD45RA+ naive T cells. This clonotype originated in a human donor in good health. Some libraries in this study had Jurkat cell RNA spiked in. In DNA form, the CDR3 reads TGTGCCATCAGTGAGTCGAAGTCAGGTACAACTAACTATGGCTACACCTTC. This translates into CAISESKSGTTNYGYTF.